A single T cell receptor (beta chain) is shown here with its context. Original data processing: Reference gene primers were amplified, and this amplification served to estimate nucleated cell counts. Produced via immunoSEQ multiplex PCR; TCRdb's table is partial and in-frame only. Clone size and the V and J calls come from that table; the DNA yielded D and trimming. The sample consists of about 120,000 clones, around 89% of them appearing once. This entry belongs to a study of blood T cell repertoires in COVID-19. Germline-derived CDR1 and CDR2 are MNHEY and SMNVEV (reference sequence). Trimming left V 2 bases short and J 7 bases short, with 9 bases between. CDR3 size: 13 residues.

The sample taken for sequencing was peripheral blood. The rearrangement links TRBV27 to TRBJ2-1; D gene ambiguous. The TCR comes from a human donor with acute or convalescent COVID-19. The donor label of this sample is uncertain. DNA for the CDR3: TGTGCCAGCAGTTTAGATAGCTCGAATGAGCAGTTCTTC. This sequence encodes CASSLDSSNEQFF.